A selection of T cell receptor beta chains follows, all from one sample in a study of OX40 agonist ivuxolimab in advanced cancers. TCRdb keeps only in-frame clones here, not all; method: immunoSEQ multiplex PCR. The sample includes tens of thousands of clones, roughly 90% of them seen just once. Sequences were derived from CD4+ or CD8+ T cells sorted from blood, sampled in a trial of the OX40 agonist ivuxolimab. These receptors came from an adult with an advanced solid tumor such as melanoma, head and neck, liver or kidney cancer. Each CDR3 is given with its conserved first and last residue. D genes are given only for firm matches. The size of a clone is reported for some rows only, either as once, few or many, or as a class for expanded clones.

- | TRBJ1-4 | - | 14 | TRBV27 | TGTGCCAGCAGCGGGGACGGTATTAATGAAAAACTGTTTTTT | CASSGDGINEKLFF
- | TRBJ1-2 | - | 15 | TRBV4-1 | TGCGCCAGCAGCCAAGGGACAGAATTATATTATGGCTACACCTTC | CASSQGTELYYGYTF
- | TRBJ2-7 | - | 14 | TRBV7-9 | TGTGCCAGCAGCTCAAAAAACCCAGGTTACGAGCAGTACTTC | CASSSKNPGYEQYF
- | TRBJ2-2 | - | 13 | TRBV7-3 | TGTGCCAGCAGCTTAATCAGCACCGGGGAGCTGTTTTTT | CASSLISTGELFF
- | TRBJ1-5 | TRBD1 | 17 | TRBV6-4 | TGTGCCAGGCCCCCTGACAAGGTCCGGGACAGTGATCAGCCCCAGCATTTT | CARPPDKVRDSDQPQHF
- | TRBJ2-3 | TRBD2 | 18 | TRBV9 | TGTGCCAGCAGCCTACAAAGCGGGGGGACTATGCCCCTCTTTACGCAGTATTTT | CASSLQSGGTMPLFTQYF
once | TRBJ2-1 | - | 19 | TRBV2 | TGTGCCAGCACCTCCCCCGCAGGGAGGACCCCAAGCTCCTACAATGAGCAGTTCTTC | CASTSPAGRTPSSYNEQFF
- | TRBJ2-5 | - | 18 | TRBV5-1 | TGCGCCAGCAGCTTGGAACTCGGACAGATAGGCTTAGTAGAGACCCAGTACTTC | CASSLELGQIGLVETQYF
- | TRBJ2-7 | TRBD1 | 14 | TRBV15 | TGTGCCACCAGCGGGGGACAGGGGGCCTACGAGCAGTACTTC | CATSGGQGAYEQYF
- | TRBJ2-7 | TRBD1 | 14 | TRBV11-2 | TGTGCCAGCAGCTACACAGGGGGCTCCTACGAGCAGTACTTC | CASSYTGGSYEQYF
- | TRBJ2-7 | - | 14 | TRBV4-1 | TGCGCCAGCAGCCAAGACCGGACAGCGTACGAGCAGTACTTC | CASSQDRTAYEQYF
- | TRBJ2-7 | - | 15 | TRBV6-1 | TGTGCCAGCAGTGAATGGCAGGGCAGCTCCTACGAGCAGTACTTC | CASSEWQGSSYEQYF
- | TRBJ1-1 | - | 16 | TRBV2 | TGTGCCAGCAGTGATTGGGGGCGGGGGTACACTAATGAAGCTTTCTTT | CASSDWGRGYTNEAFF
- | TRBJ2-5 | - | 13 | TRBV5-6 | TGTGCCAGCAGCTTATCAGGGCCAGAGACCCAGTACTTC | CASSLSGPETQYF
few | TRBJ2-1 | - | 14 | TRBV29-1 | TGCAGCGTGGGGCCCGGGGTGAGGGGCGATGAGCAGTTCTTC | CSVGPGVRGDEQFF
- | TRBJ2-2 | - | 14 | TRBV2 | TGTGCCAGCGCCGAACCGGATCACACCGGGGAGCTGTTTTTT | CASAEPDHTGELFF
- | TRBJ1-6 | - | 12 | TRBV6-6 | TGTGCCAGCAGTCCTCAGGATTCACCCCTCCACTTT | CASSPQDSPLHF
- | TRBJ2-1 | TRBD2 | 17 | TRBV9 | TGTGCCAGCAGCGGGACTAGCGGGGGCCCGGGGGACAATGAGCAGTTCTTC | CASSGTSGGPGDNEQFF
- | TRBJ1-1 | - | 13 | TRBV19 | TGTGCCAGTATCGACAGGCTAGACACTGAAGCTTTCTTT | CASIDRLDTEAFF
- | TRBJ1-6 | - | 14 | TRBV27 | TGTGCCAGCAGTCTCGGGGCGGAGAATTCACCCCTCCACTTT | CASSLGAENSPLHF
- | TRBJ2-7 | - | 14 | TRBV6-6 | TGTGCCAGCAGTTACTCAGGGGGGCTGCACGAGCAGTACTTC | CASSYSGGLHEQYF
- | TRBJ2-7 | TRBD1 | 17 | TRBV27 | TGTGCCAGCAGTTTACTTTCCGGGACAGGGTTAGTCTACGAGCAGTACTTC | CASSLLSGTGLVYEQYF
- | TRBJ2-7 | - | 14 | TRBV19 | TGTGCCAGTAGTATATTGGGAATTCCCTACGAGCAGTACTTC | CASSILGIPYEQYF
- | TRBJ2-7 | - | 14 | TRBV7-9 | TGTGCCAGCAGCCATGGGACTTCTTCCTACGAGCAGTACTTC | CASSHGTSSYEQYF
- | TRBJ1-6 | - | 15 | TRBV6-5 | TGTGCCAGCAGTTACTCGGCAGGGTATAATTCACCCCTCCACTTT | CASSYSAGYNSPLHF
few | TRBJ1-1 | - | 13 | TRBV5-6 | TGTGCCAGCAGCTGGGAGGGTAGGACTGAAGCTTTCTTT | CASSWEGRTEAFF
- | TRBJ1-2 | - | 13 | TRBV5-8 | TGTGCCAGCAGCTTAAGGACACCGCATGGCTACACCTTC | CASSLRTPHGYTF
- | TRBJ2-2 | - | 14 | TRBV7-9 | TGTGCCAGCAGCTTCCAGGGTTCGGCCGGGGAGCTGTTTTTT | CASSFQGSAGELFF
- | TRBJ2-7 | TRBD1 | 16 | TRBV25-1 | TGTGCCAGCAGTCCCCTTCCGGGACAGGTCGACTACGAGCAGTACTTC | CASSPLPGQVDYEQYF
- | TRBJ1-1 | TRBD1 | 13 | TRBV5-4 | TGTGCCAGCAGCTACAGGGGAGACACTGAAGCTTTCTTT | CASSYRGDTEAFF
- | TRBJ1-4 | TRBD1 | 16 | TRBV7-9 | TGTGCCAGCAGCTCGCCCAGGGGGAGCTTAGGTGAAAAACTGTTTTTT | CASSSPRGSLGEKLFF
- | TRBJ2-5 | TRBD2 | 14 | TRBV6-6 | TGTGCCAGCAGTGGCGGGGGAGTCAAAGAGACCCAGTACTTC | CASSGGGVKETQYF